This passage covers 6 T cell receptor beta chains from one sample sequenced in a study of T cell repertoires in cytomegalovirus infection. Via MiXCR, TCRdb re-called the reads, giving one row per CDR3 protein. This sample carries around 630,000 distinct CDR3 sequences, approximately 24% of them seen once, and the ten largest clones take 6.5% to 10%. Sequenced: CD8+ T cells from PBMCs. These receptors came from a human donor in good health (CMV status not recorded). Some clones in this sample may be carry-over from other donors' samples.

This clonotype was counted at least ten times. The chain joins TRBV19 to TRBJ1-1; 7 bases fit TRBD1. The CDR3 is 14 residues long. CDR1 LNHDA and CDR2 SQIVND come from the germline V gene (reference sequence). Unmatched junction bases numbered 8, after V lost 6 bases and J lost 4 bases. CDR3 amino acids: CASRRQGAGTEAFF. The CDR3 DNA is TGTGCCAGTAGGCGACAGGGAGCGGGCACTGAAGCTTTCTTT.

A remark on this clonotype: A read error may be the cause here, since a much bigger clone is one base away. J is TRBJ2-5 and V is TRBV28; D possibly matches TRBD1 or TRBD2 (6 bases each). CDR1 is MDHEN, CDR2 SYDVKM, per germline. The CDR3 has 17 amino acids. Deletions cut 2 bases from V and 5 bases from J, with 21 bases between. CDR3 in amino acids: CASSLRLTGGFRETQYF. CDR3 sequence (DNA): TGTGCCAGCAGTTTACGCCTAACCGGGGGCTTTCGGGAGACCCAGTACTTC.

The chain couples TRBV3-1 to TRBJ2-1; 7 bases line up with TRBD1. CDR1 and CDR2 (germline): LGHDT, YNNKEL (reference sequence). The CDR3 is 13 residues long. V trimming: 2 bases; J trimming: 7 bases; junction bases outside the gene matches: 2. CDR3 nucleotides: TGTGCCAGCAGCCAAACGACAGGGAATGAGCAGTTCTTC. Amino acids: CASSQTTGNEQFF.

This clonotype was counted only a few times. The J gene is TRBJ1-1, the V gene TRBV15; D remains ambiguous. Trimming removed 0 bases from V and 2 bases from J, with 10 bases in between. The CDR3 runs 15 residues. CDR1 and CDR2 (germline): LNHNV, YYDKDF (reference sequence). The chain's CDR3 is CATSRDGRPNTEAFF. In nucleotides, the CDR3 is TGTGCCACCAGCAGAGATGGCAGGCCCAACACTGAAGCTTTCTTT.

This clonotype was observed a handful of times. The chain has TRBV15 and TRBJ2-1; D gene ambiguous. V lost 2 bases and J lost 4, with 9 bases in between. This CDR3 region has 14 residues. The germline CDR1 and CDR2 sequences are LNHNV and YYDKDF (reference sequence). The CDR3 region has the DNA TGTGCCACCAGCAGAAATCACAGATACAATGAGCAGTTCTTC. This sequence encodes CATSRNHRYNEQFF.

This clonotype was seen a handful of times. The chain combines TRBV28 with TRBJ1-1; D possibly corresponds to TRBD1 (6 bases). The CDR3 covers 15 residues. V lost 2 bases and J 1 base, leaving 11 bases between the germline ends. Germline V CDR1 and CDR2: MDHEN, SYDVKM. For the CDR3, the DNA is TGTGCCAGCAGTTTAGTTAGGGGGTGGAACACTGAAGCTTTCTTT. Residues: CASSLVRGWNTEAFF.